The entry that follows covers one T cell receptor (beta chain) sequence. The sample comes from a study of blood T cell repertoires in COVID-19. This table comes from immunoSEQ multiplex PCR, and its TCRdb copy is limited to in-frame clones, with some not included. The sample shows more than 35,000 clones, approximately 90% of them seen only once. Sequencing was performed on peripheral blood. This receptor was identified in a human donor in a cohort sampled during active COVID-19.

CDR3 residues: CASSRQGGGEAFF. The DNA for the CDR3 is TGCGCCAGCAGTAGACAGGGAGGAGGTGAAGCTTTCTTT. The chain carries TRBV10-1 and TRBJ1-1; 7 nucleotides line up with TRBD1. Germline CDR1 and CDR2: WNHNN and SYGVQD (reference sequence). The junction had 7 bases not matched to a gene; V was cut back by 5 bases and J by 7 bases. The length of the CDR3 is 13 residues.